The 14 T cell receptor beta chains listed next were all sequenced from one sample in a study of blood T cell repertoires in COVID-19. The data were produced by immunoSEQ multiplex PCR, yet TCRdb's version contains in-frame clones alone and is incomplete. This sample has over 120,000 clones, with under 90% found just once. The sample was peripheral blood. The receptors come from a man in his sixties or seventies who had recovered from COVID-19.

This chain uses TRBV7-8 with TRBJ2-7, with TRBD2 identical over 11 bases. The germline CDR1 and CDR2 sequences are SGHVS and FQNEAQ. Trimming removed 5 bases from V and 7 bases from J; junction bases left unmatched: 7. The CDR3 spans 14 residues. This CDR3 reads CASSQKRTSGEQYF. The CDR3 nucleotides read TGTGCCAGCAGCCAAAAGCGGACTAGCGGGGAGCAGTACTTC.

The V gene is TRBV3-1 (or the pseudogene TRBV3-2), the J gene TRBJ1-2; 7 bases match TRBD1. Per germline, CDR1 LGHDT and CDR2 YNNKEL (reference sequence). V lost 1 base and J lost 5; bases outside the gene matches: 7. The CDR3 consists of 15 residues. CDR3: CASSQGGTVGYGYTF. The CDR3 DNA sequence: TGTGCCAGCAGCCAAGGGGGGACAGTTGGGTATGGCTACACCTTC.

The chain recombines TRBV2 with TRBJ1-1; no reliable D call. V lost 5 bases and J lost 4, with 8 bases in between. The CDR3 runs 12 residues. Germline lookup yields CDR1 SNHLY and CDR2 FYNNEI. CDR3: CASSYSFTEAFF. CDR3 coding DNA: TGTGCCAGCAGTTACAGCTTCACTGAAGCTTTCTTT.

This clone came up a few times. The CDR3: CASSQYRGRSNQPQHF. DNA for the CDR3: TGTGCCAGCAGCCAATATCGGGGTAGGAGCAATCAGCCCCAGCATTTT. The chain recombines TRBV16 with TRBJ1-5; D call uncertain. In germline, CDR1 is KGHSY, CDR2 FQNENV. V shed 1 base and J shed 1 base, with 11 bases lying between them. CDR3 length equals 16 residues. Full variable domain (missing parts from reference TRBV16 and TRBJ1-5): GEEVAQTPKHLVRGEGQKAKLYCAPIKGHSYVFWYQQVLKNEFKFLISFQNENVFDETGMPKERFSAKCLPNSPCSLEIQATKLEDSAVYFCASSQYRGRSNQPQHFGDGTRLSIL.

The chain employs TRBV3-1 (or the pseudogene TRBV3-2) and TRBJ2-7, with 8 bases that match TRBD1. Germline CDR1 and CDR2: LGHDT and YNNKEL (reference sequence). There are 15 residues in the CDR3. V trimming: 1 base; J trimming: 1 base; junction bases outside the gene matches: 3. As DNA, the CDR3 is TGTGCCAGCAGCCAAGGGAACAGGGGGTCCTACGAGCAGTACTTC. As protein: CASSQGNRGSYEQYF.

The genes are TRBV24-1 and TRBJ2-2; 8 positions match TRBD1. In germline, CDR1 is KGHDR, CDR2 SFDVKD. V dropped 4 bases and J dropped 2; count of bases not matched to a gene: 5. The CDR3 totals 16 residues. The CDR3 loop is CATSDNGQGNTGELFF. The CDR3 DNA reads as TGTGCCACCAGTGACAATGGACAGGGCAACACCGGGGAGCTGTTTTTT.

CDR3 in amino acids: CASSPGVSGSYEQYF. Written as DNA, the CDR3 is TGTGCCAGCTCACCCGGGGTATCCGGCTCCTACGAGCAGTACTTC. This chain uses TRBV18 with TRBJ2-7; D may be TRBD2 (5 bases). V lost 3 bases and J lost 0, with 12 bases in between. CDR1 and CDR2 (germline): KGHSH, LQKENI. This CDR3 contains 15 residues.

This chain uses TRBV7-9 with TRBJ2-2, with 9 positions matching TRBD1. The CDR3 spans 11 residues. Germline CDR1 and CDR2: SEHNR and FQNEAQ (reference sequence). CDR3 DNA sequence: TGTGGGACAGGGGAAACCGGGGAGCTGTTTTTT. Protein: CGTGETGELFF.

The chain uses TRBV5-1 and TRBJ1-3, with D possibly TRBD1 on 6 matching bases. V gave up 8 bases and J gave up 5 bases, with 17 bases separating them. Germline-derived CDR1 and CDR2 are SGHRS and YFSETQ. This CDR3 comprises 14 residues. The CDR3 is CASRLGRGRNTIYF. The CDR3 DNA reads as TGCGCCAGTCGCCTAGGGCGGGGGCGAAACACCATATATTTT.

The chain uses TRBV5-6 and TRBJ1-5; no clear D gene. V was shortened by 1 base and J by 3 bases, with 8 bases between the two germline ends. CDR1 is SGHDT and CDR2 is YYEEEE in the germline V gene. CDR3 length: 14 amino acids. The CDR3 is CASSLYGVNQPQHF. Here the CDR3 DNA reads TGTGCCAGCAGCTTGTACGGGGTCAATCAGCCCCAGCATTTT.

V and J are TRBV7-2 and TRBJ2-1; TRBD2 is a possible D gene (5 bases). The V gene's germline CDR1 is SGHTA and CDR2 FQGNSA. V lost 6 bases and J 3 bases, leaving 9 bases between the germline ends. This CDR3 has 13 residues. CDR3 nucleotide sequence: TGTGCCAGCAGAACCACTAGCTACAATGAGCAGTTCTTC. It specifies CASRTTSYNEQFF.

The CDR3: CATSRDSSGEQFF. CDR3 bases: TGTGCCACCAGCAGAGACTCGTCCGGTGAGCAGTTCTTC. The chain carries TRBV15 and TRBJ2-1, with D unclear. Germline CDR1 LNHNV, CDR2 YYDKDF (reference sequence). CDR3 length equals 13 residues. The ends were cut back, 0 bases at V and 9 bases at J, with 9 bases in the middle.

The chain couples TRBV11-2 to TRBJ2-2; 8 positions match TRBD2. Germline-derived CDR1 and CDR2 are SGHAT and FQNNGV. V was pared by 5 bases and J by 0 bases, with 8 bases of the junction left unmatched. The CDR3 covers 17 residues. Written as DNA, the CDR3 is TGTGCCAGCAGCCCCCGTAGCGGGGCCGCGAACACCGGGGAGCTGTTTTTT. Translating gives CASSPRSGAANTGELFF.

The J gene is TRBJ1-5, the V gene TRBV4-3; D may be TRBD1 (5 bases). The CDR3 is made up of 13 amino acids. V lost 0 bases and J lost 6, with 6 bases in between. Germline lookup yields CDR1 LGHNA and CDR2 YSLEER. CDR3 protein: CASSQDRGQPQHF. The CDR3 coding sequence is TGCGCCAGCAGCCAAGATAGGGGTCAGCCCCAGCATTTT.